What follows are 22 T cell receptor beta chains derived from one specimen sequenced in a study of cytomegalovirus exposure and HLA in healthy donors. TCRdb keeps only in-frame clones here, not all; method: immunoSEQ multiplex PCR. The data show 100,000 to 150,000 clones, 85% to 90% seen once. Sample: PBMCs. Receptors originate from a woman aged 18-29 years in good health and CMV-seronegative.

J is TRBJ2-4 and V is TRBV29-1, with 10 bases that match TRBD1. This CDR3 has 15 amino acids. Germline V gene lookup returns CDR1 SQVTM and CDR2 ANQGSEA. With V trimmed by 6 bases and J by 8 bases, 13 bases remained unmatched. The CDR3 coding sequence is TGCAGCGTCTCCAATCCGGGACAGGGGTTTTACATTCAGTACTTC. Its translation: CSVSNPGQGFYIQYF.

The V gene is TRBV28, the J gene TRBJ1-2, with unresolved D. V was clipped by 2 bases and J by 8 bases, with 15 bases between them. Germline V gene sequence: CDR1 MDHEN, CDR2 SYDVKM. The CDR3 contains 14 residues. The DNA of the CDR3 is TGTGCCAGCAGTTTACAGGTACCCCTTGAGGGCTACACCTTC. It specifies CASSLQVPLEGYTF.

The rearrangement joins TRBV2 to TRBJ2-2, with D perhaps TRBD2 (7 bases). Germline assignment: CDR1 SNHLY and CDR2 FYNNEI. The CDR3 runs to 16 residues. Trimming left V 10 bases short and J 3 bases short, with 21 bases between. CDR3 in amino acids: CATRKRGGADTGELFF. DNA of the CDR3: TGTGCCACCCGAAAAAGGGGGGGGGCCGACACCGGGGAGCTGTTTTTT.

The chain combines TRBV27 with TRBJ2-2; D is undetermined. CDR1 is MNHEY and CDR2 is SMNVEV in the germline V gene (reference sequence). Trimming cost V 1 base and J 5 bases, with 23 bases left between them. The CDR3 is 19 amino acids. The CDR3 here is CASSLFSLNRRLGTGELFF. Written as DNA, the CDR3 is TGTGCCAGCAGTTTATTTTCCCTCAATCGCCGCCTCGGGACCGGGGAGCTGTTTTTT.

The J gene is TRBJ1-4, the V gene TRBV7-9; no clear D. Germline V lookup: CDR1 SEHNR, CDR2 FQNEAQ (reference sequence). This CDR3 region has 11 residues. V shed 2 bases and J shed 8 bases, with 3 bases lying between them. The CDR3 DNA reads TGTGCCAGCAGCTTACAGGAAAAACTGTTTTTT. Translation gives CASSLQEKLFF.

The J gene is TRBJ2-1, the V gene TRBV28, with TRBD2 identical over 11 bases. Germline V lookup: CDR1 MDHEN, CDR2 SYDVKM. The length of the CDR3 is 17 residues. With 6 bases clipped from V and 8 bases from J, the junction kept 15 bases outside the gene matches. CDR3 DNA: TGTGCCAGCAGCCCTACTAGCGGGAGACCGGAGGCTGATGAGCAGTTCTTC. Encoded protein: CASSPTSGRPEADEQFF. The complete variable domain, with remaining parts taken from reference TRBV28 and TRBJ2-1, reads DVKVTQSSRYLVKRTGEKVFLECVQDMDHENMFWYRQDPGLGLRLIYFSYDVKMKEKGDIPEGYSVSREKKERFSLILESASTNQTSMYLCASSPTSGRPEADEQFFGPGTRLTVL.

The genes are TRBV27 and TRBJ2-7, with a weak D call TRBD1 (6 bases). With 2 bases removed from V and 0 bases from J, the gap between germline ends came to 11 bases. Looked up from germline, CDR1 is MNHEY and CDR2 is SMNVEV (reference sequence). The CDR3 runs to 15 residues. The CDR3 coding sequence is TGTGCCAGCAGTTTAGGGGGCGCCGGCTCCTACGAGCAGTACTTC. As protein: CASSLGGAGSYEQYF.

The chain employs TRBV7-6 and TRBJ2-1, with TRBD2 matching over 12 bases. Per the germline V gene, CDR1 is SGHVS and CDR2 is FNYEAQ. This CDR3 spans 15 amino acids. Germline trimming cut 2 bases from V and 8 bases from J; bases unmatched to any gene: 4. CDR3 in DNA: TGTGCCAGCAGCTTACAGACTAGCGGGAGTGATGAGCAGTTCTTC. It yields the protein CASSLQTSGSDEQFF.

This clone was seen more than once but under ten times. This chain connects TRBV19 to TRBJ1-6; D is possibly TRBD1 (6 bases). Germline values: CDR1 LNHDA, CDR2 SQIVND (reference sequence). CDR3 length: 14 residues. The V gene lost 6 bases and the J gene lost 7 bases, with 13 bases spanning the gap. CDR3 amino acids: CASRPDRLNSPLHF. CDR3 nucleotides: TGTGCCAGTAGGCCGGACAGACTAAATTCACCCCTCCACTTT.

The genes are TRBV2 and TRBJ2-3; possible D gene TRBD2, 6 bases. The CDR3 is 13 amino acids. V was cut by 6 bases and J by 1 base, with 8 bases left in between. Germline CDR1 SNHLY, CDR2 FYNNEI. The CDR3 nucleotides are TGTGCCAGCAGGGCTAGCGGCACAGATACGCAGTATTTT. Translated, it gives CASRASGTDTQYF.

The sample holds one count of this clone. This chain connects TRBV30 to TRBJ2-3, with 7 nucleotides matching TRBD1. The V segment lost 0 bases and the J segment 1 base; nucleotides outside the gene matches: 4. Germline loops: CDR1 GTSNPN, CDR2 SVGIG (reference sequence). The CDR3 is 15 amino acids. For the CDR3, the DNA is TGTGCCTGGAGTGTTCGACAGGGCGGCACAGATACGCAGTATTTT. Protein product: CAWSVRQGGTDTQYF.

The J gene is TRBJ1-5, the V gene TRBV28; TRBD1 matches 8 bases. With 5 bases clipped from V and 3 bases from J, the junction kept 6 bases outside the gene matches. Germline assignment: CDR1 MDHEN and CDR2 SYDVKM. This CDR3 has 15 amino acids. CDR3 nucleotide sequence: TGTGCCAGCAGTGGCAGGGGGCTAAACAATCAGCCCCAGCATTTT. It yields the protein CASSGRGLNNQPQHF.

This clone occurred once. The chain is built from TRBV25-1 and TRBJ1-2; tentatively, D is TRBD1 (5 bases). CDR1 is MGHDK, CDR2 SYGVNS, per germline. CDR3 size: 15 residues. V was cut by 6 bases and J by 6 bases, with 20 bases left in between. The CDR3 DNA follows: TGTGCCAGCAGACCTGCGGGGCAGAACGCGAATGGCTACACCTTC. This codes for CASRPAGQNANGYTF.

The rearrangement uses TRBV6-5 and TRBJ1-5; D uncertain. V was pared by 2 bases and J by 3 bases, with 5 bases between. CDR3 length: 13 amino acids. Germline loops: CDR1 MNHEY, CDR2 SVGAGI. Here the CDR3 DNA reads TGTGCCAGCAGTTACCGGGTCAATCAGCCCCAGCATTTT. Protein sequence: CASSYRVNQPQHF.

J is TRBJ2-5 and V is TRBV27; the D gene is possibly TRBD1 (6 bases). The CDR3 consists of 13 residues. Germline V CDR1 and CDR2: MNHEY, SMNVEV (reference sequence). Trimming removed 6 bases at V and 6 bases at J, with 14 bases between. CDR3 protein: CASSTQQGKTQYF. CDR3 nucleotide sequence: TGTGCCAGCAGCACCCAGCAGGGGAAGACCCAGTACTTC.

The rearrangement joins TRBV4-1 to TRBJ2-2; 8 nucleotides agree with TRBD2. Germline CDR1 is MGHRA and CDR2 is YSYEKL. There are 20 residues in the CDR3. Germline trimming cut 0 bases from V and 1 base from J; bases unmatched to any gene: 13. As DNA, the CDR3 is TGCGCCAGCAGCCAAGATAAAGCGGGGGCGACCAAAGTGAACACCGGGGAGCTGTTTTTT. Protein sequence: CASSQDKAGATKVNTGELFF.

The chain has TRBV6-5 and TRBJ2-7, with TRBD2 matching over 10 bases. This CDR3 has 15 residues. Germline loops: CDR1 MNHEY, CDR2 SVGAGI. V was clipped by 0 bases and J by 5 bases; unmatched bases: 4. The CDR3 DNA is TGTGCCAGCAGTTACTCAGCGGGAGGGCCTCACGAGCAGTACTTC. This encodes CASSYSAGGPHEQYF.

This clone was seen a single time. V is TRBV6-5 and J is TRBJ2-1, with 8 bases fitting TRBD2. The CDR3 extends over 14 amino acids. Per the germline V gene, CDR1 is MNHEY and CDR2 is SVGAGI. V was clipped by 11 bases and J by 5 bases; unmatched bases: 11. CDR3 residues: CAGGVREGDNEQFF. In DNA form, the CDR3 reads TGTGCCGGTGGAGTCCGGGAGGGAGACAATGAGCAGTTCTTC.

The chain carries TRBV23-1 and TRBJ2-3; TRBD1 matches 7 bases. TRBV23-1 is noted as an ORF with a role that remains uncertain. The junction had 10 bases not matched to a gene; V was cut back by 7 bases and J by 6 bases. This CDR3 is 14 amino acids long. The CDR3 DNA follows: TGCGCCAGCACCCTAAGGACAGGTGGTGATACGCAGTATTTT. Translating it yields CASTLRTGGDTQYF.

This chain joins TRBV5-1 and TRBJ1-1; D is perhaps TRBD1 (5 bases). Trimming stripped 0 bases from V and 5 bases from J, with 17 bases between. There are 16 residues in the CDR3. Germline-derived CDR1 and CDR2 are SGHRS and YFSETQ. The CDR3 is CASSLAREGAWTEAFF. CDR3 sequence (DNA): TGCGCCAGCAGCTTGGCTAGGGAAGGGGCTTGGACTGAAGCTTTCTTT.

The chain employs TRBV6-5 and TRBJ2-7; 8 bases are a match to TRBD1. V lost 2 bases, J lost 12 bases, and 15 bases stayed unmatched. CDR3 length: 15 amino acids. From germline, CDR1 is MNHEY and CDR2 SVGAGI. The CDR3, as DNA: TGTGCCAGCAGTTACACCCATAGGGGACAGGCCGTAATGTACTTC. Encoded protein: CASSYTHRGQAVMYF.

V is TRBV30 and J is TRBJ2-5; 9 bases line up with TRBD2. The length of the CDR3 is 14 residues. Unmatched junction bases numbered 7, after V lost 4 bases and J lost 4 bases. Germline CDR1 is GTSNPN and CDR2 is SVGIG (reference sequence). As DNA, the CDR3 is TGTGCCTGGAATAGCGGGAGTAGGGTAGAGACCCAGTACTTC. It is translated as CAWNSGSRVETQYF.